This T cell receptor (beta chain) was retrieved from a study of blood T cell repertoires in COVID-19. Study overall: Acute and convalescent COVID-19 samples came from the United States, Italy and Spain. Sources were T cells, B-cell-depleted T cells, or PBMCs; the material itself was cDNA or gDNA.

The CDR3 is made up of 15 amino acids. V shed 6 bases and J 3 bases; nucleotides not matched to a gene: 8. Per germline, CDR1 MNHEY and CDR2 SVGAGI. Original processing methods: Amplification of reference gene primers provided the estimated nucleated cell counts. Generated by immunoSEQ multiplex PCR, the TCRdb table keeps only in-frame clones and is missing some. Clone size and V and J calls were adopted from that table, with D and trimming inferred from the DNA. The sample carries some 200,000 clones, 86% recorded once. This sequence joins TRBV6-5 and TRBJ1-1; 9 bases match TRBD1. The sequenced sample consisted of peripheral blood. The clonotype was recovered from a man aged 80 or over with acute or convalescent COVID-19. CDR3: CASSSGTGLDTEAFF. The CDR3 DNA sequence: TGTGCCAGCAGCTCCGGGACAGGGTTGGACACTGAAGCTTTCTTT.